This entry describes one TCR beta chain. Its antigen is currently unknown. Germline values: CDR1 SGHVS, CDR2 FNYEAQ. The CDR3 is made up of 17 amino acids. V lost 5 bases to trimming and J lost 5 bases, with 24 bases between them. This sample stems from a study of cytomegalovirus exposure and HLA in healthy donors. Findings and limits, study-wide: Rare TCR sequences predominated, though certain public TCRs were found in many donors. Altogether, some 170 TCR beta chains were recorded as cytomegalovirus-associated. The authors later found TCR association rates varying by HLA locus, with DRB1 most and HLA-C fewest.

PCR involved 60 Vbeta and 13 Jbeta primers. Profiled with immunoSEQ multiplex PCR; TCRdb holds only in-frame clones, not every one. The sample has around 180,000 clones; 75% to 90% are singletons. The receptor was derived from a man under 40 in good health and CMV-seropositive. Source material: PBMCs. The chain uses TRBV7-6 and TRBJ2-5; tentatively, D is TRBD1 (5 bases). CDR3 in amino acids: CASSPALYILPGETQYF. The CDR3 DNA reads TGTGCCAGCAGCCCCGCCCTCTACATCCTCCCAGGGGAGACCCAGTACTTC.